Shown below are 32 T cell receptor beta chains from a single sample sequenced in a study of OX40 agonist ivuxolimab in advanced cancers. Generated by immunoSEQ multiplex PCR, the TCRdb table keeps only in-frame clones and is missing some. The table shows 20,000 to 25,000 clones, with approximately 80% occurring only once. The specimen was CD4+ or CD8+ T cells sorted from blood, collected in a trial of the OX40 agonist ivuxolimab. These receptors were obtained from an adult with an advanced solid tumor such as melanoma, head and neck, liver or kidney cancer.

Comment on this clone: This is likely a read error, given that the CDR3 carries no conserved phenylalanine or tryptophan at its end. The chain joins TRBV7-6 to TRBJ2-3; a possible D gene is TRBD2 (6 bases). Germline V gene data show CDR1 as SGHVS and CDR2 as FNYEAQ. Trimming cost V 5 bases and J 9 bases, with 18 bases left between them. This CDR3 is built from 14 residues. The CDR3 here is CASSPTALGGTQYC. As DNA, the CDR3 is TGTGCCAGCAGCCCGACCGCCCTGGGGGGAACGCAGTATTGT.

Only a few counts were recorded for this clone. CDR3 in DNA: TGTGCCAGCAGCTTTGGGACAGGGGCGATCCGCACAGATACGCAGTATTTT. Its protein product is CASSFGTGAIRTDTQYF. The J gene is TRBJ2-3, the V gene TRBV7-8, with 10 bases fitting TRBD1. Germline assignment: CDR1 SGHVS and CDR2 FQNEAQ. The CDR3 has 17 residues. Trimming took 3 bases from V and 1 from J; bases not matched to a gene: 7.

The CDR3 nucleotides are TGCGCCAGCAGCTGGACCAGGACGGCGAACACTGAAGCTTTCTTT. Protein product: CASSWTRTANTEAFF. This chain joins TRBV5-1 and TRBJ1-1; D is ambiguous. This CDR3 spans 15 amino acids. V shed 3 bases and J shed 1 base, with 13 bases lying between them. CDR1 SGHRS and CDR2 YFSETQ come from the germline V gene.

CDR3 amino acids: CASSVLAGGADEQFF. Written as DNA, the CDR3 is TGTGCCAGCAGCGTCCTGGCCGGGGGGGCTGATGAGCAGTTCTTC. The chain uses TRBV9 and TRBJ2-1, with 8 positions matching TRBD2. J gave up 8 bases and V 2 bases, and 9 bases lay outside the gene matches. Germline CDR1 reads SGDLS; CDR2 reads YYNGEE. The CDR3 has 15 residues.

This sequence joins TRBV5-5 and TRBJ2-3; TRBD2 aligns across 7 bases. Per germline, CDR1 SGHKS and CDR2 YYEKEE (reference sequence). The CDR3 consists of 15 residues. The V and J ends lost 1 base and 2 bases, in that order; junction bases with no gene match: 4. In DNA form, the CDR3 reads TGTGCCAGCAGCTTGATCGGGGGGATCACAGATACGCAGTATTTT. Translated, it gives CASSLIGGITDTQYF.

The CDR3 DNA follows: TGTGCCAGCAGTTTAGGTGAGGGAGTCGGCTACACCTTC. Protein product: CASSLGEGVGYTF. J is TRBJ1-2 and V is TRBV27, with unresolved D. This CDR3 comprises 13 residues. Per germline, CDR1 MNHEY and CDR2 SMNVEV (reference sequence). Trimming pared 2 bases from V and 8 bases from J, leaving 12 bases between.

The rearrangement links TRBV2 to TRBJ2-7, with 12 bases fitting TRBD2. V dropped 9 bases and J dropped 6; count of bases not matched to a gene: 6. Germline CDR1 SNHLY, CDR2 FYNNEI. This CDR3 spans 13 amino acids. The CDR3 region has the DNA TGTGCCAGATCTAGCGGGGGGGCCGGCGAGCAGTACTTC. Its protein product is CARSSGGAGEQYF.

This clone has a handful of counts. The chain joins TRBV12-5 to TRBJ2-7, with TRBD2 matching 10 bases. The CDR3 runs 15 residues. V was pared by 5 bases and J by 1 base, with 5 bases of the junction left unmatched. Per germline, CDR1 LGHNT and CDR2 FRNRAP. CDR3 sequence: CASGNGLADSYEQYF. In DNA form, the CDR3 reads TGTGCTAGTGGTAACGGACTAGCGGATTCCTACGAGCAGTACTTC.

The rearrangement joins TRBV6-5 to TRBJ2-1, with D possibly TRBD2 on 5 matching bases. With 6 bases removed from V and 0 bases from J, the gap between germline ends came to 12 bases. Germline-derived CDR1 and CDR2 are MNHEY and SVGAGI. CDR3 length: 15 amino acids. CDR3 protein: CASRTGISSYNEQFF. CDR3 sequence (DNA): TGTGCCAGCAGAACCGGGATTAGCTCCTACAATGAGCAGTTCTTC.

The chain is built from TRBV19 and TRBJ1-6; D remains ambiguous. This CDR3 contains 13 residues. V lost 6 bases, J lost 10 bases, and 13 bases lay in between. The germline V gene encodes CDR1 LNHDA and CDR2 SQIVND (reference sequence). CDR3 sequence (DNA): TGTGCCAGTAGGATTGGACTGGAATCACCCCTCCACTTT. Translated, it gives CASRIGLESPLHF.

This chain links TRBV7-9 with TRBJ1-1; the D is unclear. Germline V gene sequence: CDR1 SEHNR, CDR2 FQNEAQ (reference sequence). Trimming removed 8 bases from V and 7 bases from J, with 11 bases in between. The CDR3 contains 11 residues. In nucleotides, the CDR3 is TGTGCCAGCGGCCGGACGGATGAAGCTTTCTTT. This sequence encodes CASGRTDEAFF.

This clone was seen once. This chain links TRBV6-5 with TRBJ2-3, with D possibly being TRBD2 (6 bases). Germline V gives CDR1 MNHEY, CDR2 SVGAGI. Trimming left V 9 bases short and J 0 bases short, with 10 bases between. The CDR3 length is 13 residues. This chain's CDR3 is CASGGGSTDTQYF. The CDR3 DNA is TGTGCCAGTGGCGGAGGGAGCACAGATACGCAGTATTTT.

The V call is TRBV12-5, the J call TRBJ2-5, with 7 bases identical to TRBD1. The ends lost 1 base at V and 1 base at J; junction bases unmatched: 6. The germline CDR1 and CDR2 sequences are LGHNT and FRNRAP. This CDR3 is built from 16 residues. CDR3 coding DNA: TGTGCTAGTGGTTTGGGACAGGGTGTGTCCCAAGAGACCCAGTACTTC. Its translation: CASGLGQGVSQETQYF.

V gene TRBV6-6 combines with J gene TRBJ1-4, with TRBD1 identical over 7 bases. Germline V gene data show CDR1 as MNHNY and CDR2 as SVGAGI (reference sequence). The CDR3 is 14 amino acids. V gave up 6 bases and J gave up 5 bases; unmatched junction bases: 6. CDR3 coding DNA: TGTGCCAGCAGACTGACAGGGAAGAATGAAAAACTGTTTTTT. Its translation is CASRLTGKNEKLFF.

The CDR3 DNA follows: TGTGCCAGCAGCTTAGGAGGTGATTCACCCCTCCACTTT. Amino acids: CASSLGGDSPLHF. The rearrangement uses TRBV11-2 and TRBJ1-6, with no clear D. The CDR3 consists of 13 residues. Looked up from germline, CDR1 is SGHAT and CDR2 is FQNNGV. Trimming took off 1 base at V and 8 bases at J, with 6 bases between the two ends.

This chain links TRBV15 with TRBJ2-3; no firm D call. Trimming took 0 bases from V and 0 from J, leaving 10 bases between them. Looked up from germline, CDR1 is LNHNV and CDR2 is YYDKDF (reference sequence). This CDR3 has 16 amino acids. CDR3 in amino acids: CATSRDWGSSTDTQYF. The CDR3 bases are TGTGCCACCAGCAGAGATTGGGGATCTAGCACAGATACGCAGTATTTT.

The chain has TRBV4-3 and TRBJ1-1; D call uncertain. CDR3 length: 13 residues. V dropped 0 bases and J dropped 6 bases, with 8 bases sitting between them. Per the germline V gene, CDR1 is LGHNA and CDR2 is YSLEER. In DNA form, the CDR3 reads TGCGCCAGCAGCCAAGATGGGGTCTCTGAAGCTTTCTTT. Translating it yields CASSQDGVSEAFF.

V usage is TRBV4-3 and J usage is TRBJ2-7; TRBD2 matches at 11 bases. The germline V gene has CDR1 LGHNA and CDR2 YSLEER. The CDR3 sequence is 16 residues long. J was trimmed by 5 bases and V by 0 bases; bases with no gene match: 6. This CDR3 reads CASSQDWRLAGNEQYF. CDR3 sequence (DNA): TGCGCCAGCAGCCAAGATTGGCGACTAGCGGGAAACGAGCAGTACTTC.

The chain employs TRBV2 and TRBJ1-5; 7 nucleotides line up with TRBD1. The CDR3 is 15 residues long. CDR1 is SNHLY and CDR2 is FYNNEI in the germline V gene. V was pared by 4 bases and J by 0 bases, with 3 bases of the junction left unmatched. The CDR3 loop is CASSGQGDSNQPQHF. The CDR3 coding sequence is TGTGCCAGCAGTGGACAGGGAGATAGCAATCAGCCCCAGCATTTT. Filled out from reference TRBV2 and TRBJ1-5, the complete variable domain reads EPEVTQTPSHQVTQMGQEVILRCVPISNHLYFYWYRQILGQKVEFLVSFYNNEISEKSEIFDDQFSVERPDGSNFTLKIRSTKLEDSAMYFCASSGQGDSNQPQHFGDGTRLSIL.

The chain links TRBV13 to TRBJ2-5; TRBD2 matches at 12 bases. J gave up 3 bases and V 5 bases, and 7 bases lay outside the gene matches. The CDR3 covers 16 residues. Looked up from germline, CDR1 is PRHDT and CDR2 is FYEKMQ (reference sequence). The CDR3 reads CASSQLAGGQEETQYF. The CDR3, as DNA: TGTGCCAGCAGCCAACTAGCGGGGGGCCAGGAAGAGACCCAGTACTTC. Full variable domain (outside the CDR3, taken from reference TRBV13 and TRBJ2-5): AAGVIQSPRHLIKEKRETATLKCYPIPRHDTVYWYQQGPGQDPQFLISFYEKMQSDKGSIPDRFSAQQFSDYHSELNMSSLELGDSALYFCASSQLAGGQEETQYFGPGTRLLVL.

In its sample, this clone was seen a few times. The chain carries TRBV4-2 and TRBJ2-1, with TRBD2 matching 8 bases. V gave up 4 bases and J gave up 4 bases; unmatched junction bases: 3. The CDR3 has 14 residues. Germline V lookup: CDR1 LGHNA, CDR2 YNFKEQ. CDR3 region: CASSPGLDYNEQFF. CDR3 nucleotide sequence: TGTGCCAGCAGCCCGGGACTAGATTACAATGAGCAGTTCTTC.

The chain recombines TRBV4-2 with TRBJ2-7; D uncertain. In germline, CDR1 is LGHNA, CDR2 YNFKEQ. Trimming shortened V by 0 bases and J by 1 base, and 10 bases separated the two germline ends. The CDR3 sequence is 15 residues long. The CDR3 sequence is CASSQDGEISYEQYF. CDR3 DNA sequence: TGTGCCAGCAGCCAAGATGGAGAGATTTCCTACGAGCAGTACTTC.

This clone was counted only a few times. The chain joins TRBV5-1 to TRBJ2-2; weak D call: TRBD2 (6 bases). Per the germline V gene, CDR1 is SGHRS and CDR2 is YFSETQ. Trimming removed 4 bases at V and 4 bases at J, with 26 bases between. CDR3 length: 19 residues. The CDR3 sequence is CASSLRGGTHISFTGELFF. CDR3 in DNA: TGCGCCAGCAGCCTTAGGGGCGGGACCCACATTTCTTTCACCGGGGAGCTGTTTTTT.

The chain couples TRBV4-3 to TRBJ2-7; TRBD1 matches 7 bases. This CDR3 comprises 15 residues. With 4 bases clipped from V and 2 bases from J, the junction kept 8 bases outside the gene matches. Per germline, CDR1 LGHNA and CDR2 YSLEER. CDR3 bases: TGCGCCAGCAGCCCTAGTCCGGGACAGACCTACGAGCAGTACTTC. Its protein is CASSPSPGQTYEQYF.

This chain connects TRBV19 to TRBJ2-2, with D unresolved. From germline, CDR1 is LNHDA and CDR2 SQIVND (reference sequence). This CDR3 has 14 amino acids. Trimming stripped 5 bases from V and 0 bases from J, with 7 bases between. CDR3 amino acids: CASSLGANTGELFF. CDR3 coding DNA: TGTGCCAGTAGTCTTGGCGCGAACACCGGGGAGCTGTTTTTT.

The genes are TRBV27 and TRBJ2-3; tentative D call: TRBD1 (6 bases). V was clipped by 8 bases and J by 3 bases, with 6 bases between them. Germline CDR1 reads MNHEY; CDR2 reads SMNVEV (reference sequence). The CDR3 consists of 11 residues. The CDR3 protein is CASGQTDTQYF. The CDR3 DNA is TGTGCCAGCGGACAGACAGATACGCAGTATTTT.

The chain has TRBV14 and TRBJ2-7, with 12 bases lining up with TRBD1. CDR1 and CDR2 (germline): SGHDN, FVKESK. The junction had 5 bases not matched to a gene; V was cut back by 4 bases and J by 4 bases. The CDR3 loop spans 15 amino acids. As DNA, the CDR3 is TGTGCCAGCAGCCCCCGGGACAGGGGGCAGTACGAGCAGTACTTC. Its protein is CASSPRDRGQYEQYF.

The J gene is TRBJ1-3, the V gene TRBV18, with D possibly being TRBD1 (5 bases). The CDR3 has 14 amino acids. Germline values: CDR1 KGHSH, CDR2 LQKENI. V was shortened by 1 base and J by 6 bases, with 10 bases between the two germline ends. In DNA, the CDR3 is TGTGCCAGCTCACCACGGGACGATAAAAACACCATATATTTT. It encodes CASSPRDDKNTIYF.

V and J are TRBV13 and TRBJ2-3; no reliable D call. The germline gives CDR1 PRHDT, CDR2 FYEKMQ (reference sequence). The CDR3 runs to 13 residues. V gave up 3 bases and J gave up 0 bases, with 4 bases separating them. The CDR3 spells CASSLYSTDTQYF. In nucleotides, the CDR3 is TGTGCCAGCAGCTTGTATAGCACAGATACGCAGTATTTT.

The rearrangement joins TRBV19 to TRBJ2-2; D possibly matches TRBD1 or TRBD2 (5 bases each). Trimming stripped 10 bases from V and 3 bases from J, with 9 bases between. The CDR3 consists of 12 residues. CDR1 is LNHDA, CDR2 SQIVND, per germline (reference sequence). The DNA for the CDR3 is TGTGCCATCATGGGGGACACCGGGGAGCTGTTTTTT. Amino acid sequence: CAIMGDTGELFF.

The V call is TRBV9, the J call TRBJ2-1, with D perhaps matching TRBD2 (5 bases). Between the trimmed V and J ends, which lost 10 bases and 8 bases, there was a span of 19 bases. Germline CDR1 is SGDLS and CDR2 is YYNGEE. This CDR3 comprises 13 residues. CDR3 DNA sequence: TGTGCCTCTCGAGGGCAGAAGGGCGATGAGCAGTTCTTC. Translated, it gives CASRGQKGDEQFF.

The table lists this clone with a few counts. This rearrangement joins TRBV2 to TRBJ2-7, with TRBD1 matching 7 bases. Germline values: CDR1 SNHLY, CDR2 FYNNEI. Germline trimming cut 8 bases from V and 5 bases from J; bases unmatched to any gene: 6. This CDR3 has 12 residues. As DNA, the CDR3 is TGTGCCAGCGGGGACAGTTTAAACGAGCAGTACTTC. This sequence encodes CASGDSLNEQYF.